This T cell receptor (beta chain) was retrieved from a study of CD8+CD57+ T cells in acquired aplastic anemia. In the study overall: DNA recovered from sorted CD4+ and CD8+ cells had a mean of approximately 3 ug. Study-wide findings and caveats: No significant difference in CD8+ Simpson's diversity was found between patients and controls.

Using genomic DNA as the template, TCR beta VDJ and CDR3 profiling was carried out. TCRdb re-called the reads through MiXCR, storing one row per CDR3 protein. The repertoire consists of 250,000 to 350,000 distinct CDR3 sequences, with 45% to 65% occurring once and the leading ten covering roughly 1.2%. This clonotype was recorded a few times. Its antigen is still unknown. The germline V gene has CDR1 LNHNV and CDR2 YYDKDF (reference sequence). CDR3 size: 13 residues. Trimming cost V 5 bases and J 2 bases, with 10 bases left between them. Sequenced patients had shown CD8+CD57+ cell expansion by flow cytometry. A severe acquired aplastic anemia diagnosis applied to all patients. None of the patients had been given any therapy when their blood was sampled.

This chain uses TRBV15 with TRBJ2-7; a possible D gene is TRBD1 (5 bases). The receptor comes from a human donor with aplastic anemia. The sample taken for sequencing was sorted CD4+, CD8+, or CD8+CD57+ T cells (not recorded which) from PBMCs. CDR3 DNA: TGTGCCACCAGCGGGTGGACACCCTACGAGCAGTACTTC. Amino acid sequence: CATSGWTPYEQYF.